The 8 T cell receptor beta chains below were found in one sample sequenced in a study of control samples from healthy donors and cancer patients. Measured with immunoSEQ multiplex PCR; TCRdb has only the in-frame clones, and not every one. The sample shows around 90,000 clones, around nine tenths of them seen only once. Sequences were obtained from blood. The receptors derive from a man aged 30-40 years in good health.

The chain combines TRBV9 with TRBJ2-5, with 8 positions matching TRBD2. The V gene end was trimmed by 3 bases and the J gene end by 1 base; junction bases not matched to a gene: 5. The CDR3 sequence is 15 residues long. Germline V gene data show CDR1 as SGDLS and CDR2 as YYNGEE. The CDR3: CASSERGYLQETQYF. CDR3 bases: TGTGCCAGCAGCGAGCGGGGGTACCTCCAAGAGACCCAGTACTTC.

The chain combines TRBV11-2 with TRBJ2-3, with TRBD1 matching 7 bases. Germline CDR1 SGHAT, CDR2 FQNNGV. The junction had 14 bases not matched to a gene; V was cut back by 5 bases and J by 0 bases. The CDR3 runs 18 residues. CDR3 loop: CASSLGTDPFSSTDTQYF. The CDR3 nucleotides are TGTGCCAGCAGCCTAGGGACAGACCCGTTTTCTAGCACAGATACGCAGTATTTT.

The rearrangement uses TRBV27 and TRBJ2-7, with a possible D match to TRBD2 (6 bases). The CDR3 extends over 12 amino acids. V was clipped by 2 bases and J by 6 bases, with 8 bases between them. In germline, CDR1 is MNHEY, CDR2 SMNVEV (reference sequence). The CDR3 loop reads CASSLNGGEQYV. The CDR3 DNA sequence: TGTGCCAGCAGTTTAAACGGGGGCGAGCAGTACGTC.

This chain connects TRBV7-8 to TRBJ2-1, with 9 bases aligning to TRBD1. CDR1 is SGHVS and CDR2 is FQNEAQ in the germline V gene. The CDR3 length is 16 residues. Germline trimming cut 5 bases from V and 0 bases from J; bases unmatched to any gene: 5. The CDR3 DNA follows: TGTGCCAGCAGCAATGACAGGGGGTTCTCCTACAATGAGCAGTTCTTC. Translating it yields CASSNDRGFSYNEQFF.

The gene calls are TRBV7-6 and TRBJ1-2; D might be TRBD1 (5 bases). Trimming stripped 1 base from V and 1 base from J, with 10 bases between. Looked up from germline, CDR1 is SGHVS and CDR2 is FNYEAQ. The CDR3 has 15 amino acids. The CDR3 here is CASSLEIDSNYGYTF. For the CDR3, the DNA is TGTGCCAGCAGCTTAGAAATCGACAGTAACTATGGCTACACCTTC.

V is TRBV19 and J is TRBJ2-3; D possibly corresponds to TRBD1 (5 bases). The CDR3 extends over 16 amino acids. Germline V gene lookup returns CDR1 LNHDA and CDR2 SQIVND (reference sequence). V lost 5 bases to trimming and J lost 0 bases, with 15 bases between them. The DNA for the CDR3 is TGTGCCAGTAGTTCCCTAGGGGAAGCTAGCACAGATACGCAGTATTTT. Translating it yields CASSSLGEASTDTQYF.

V usage is TRBV14 and J usage is TRBJ1-2; D not certain. Germline-derived CDR1 and CDR2 are SGHDN and FVKESK. The CDR3 runs to 13 residues. Trimming cost V 0 bases and J 0 bases, with 2 bases left between them. The CDR3 coding sequence is TGTGCCAGCAGCCAAGACACTAACTATGGCTACACCTTC. Encoded protein: CASSQDTNYGYTF.

This clone was seen more than once but under ten times. The J gene is TRBJ1-3, the V gene TRBV7-9; no firm D call. The CDR3 contains 13 residues. V lost 5 bases and J 4 bases, leaving 9 bases between the germline ends. Looked up from germline, CDR1 is SEHNR and CDR2 is FQNEAQ (reference sequence). This chain's CDR3 is CASSDTRGNTIYF. The CDR3 DNA reads TGTGCCAGCAGCGACACAAGGGGAAACACCATATATTTT.